The 25 T cell receptor beta chains below all came from one sample that was sequenced in a study of cytomegalovirus exposure and HLA in healthy donors. Amplification used 60 Vbeta primers and 13 Jbeta primers. Clones were sequenced by immunoSEQ multiplex PCR, and TCRdb holds only the in-frame ones, with some missing. The table includes 150,000 to 200,000 clones, about three quarters detected once. The source material was PBMCs. The receptors come from a man aged 45-60 years in good health and CMV-seropositive.

The rearrangement links TRBV15 to TRBJ1-5; tentatively, D is TRBD1 (5 bases). This CDR3 is built from 16 residues. Germline-derived CDR1 and CDR2 are LNHNV and YYDKDF (reference sequence). Trimming stripped 3 bases from V and 5 bases from J, with 17 bases between. The CDR3 DNA follows: TGTGCCACCAGCAGGGCCGAAGGGGCGCGTTATCAGCCCCAGCATTTT. Protein product: CATSRAEGARYQPQHF.

This chain links TRBV28 with TRBJ2-7; TRBD1 matches at 9 bases. CDR3 length: 13 amino acids. In germline, CDR1 is MDHEN, CDR2 SYDVKM. V dropped 8 bases and J dropped 4; count of bases not matched to a gene: 6. The CDR3 DNA follows: TGTGCCAGCTCCACAGGGGGCACGTACGAGCAGTACGTC. It codes for CASSTGGTYEQYV.

The CDR3 reads CASSLRDRGADTQYF. In nucleotides, the CDR3 is TGCGCCAGCAGCTTGAGGGACAGGGGTGCAGATACGCAGTATTTT. The V call is TRBV5-1, the J call TRBJ2-3, with TRBD1 matching 10 bases. J gave up 4 bases and V 1 base, and 3 bases lay outside the gene matches. Germline V CDR1 and CDR2: SGHRS, YFSETQ. There are 15 residues in the CDR3.

V usage is TRBV28 and J usage is TRBJ2-3, with 9 bases matching TRBD2. V shed 2 bases, J shed 5 bases, and the junction held 2 bases outside the gene matches. Germline V CDR1 and CDR2: MDHEN, SYDVKM. This CDR3 comprises 14 residues. The CDR3 coding sequence is TGTGCCAGCAGTTTAGCGGGGGGGGTAGATACGCAGTATTTT. It translates to CASSLAGGVDTQYF.

The rearrangement links TRBV19 to TRBJ2-5; 10 bases are shared with TRBD2. With V trimmed by 4 bases and J by 2 bases, 1 base remained unmatched. Germline values: CDR1 LNHDA, CDR2 SQIVND (reference sequence). The CDR3 spans 14 residues. The DNA for the CDR3 is TGTGCCAGTAGTAAGCGGGGGGGGCAAGAGACCCAGTACTTC. This gives the protein CASSKRGGQETQYF.

This CDR3 is CASSLRGEAFF. CDR3 DNA sequence: TGTGCCAGCAGCTTACGAGGAGAAGCTTTCTTT. The chain is built from TRBV7-9 and TRBJ1-1; D gene ambiguous. Germline V gene data show CDR1 as SEHNR and CDR2 as FQNEAQ (reference sequence). The ends were cut back, 2 bases at V and 8 bases at J, with 6 bases in the middle. This CDR3 comprises 11 residues.

The rearrangement joins TRBV4-1 to TRBJ1-6; D possibly corresponds to TRBD1 (6 bases). The V end was cut by 5 bases, the J end by 3 bases, with 11 bases between. Germline values: CDR1 MGHRA, CDR2 YSYEKL. There are 15 residues in the CDR3. The CDR3 region has the DNA TGCGCCAGCAGCGAAGGACAGATCTATAATTCACCCCTCCACTTT. It yields the protein CASSEGQIYNSPLHF.

The chain couples TRBV9 to TRBJ1-4, with 9 bases lining up with TRBD1. The ends lost 4 bases at V and 7 bases at J; junction bases unmatched: 8. The CDR3 spans 15 residues. Germline V gives CDR1 SGDLS, CDR2 YYNGEE. The CDR3 loop is CASSLGQGRAEKLFF. The CDR3, as DNA: TGTGCCAGCAGCCTTGGACAGGGGAGAGCTGAAAAACTGTTTTTT.

This clone was seen once. Distinct nucleotide sequences in the sample also encode this CDR3. The rearrangement uses TRBV7-6 and TRBJ2-5; TRBD1 agrees at 9 bases. Germline lookup yields CDR1 SGHVS and CDR2 FNYEAQ. The V segment lost 5 bases and the J segment 1 base; nucleotides outside the gene matches: 2. The CDR3 sequence is 14 residues long. CDR3 sequence: CASSRGQGQETQYF. The CDR3 DNA is TGTGCCAGCAGCCGGGGACAGGGCCAAGAGACCCAGTACTTC.

Concerning this clone: In the same sample, other DNA sequences code for this CDR3. The chain recombines TRBV5-5 with TRBJ1-2, with TRBD1 identical over 10 bases. The V segment lost 4 bases and the J segment 7 bases; nucleotides outside the gene matches: 13. Germline V CDR1 and CDR2: SGHKS, YYEKEE (reference sequence). The CDR3 has 16 residues. CDR3: CASSLDRDRGLVGYTF. DNA for the CDR3: TGTGCCAGCAGCCTAGACCGGGACAGGGGTCTAGTTGGCTACACCTTC.

This chain links TRBV5-1 with TRBJ2-3; 12 positions agree with TRBD2. V lost 4 bases, J lost 4 bases, and 7 bases stayed unmatched. The CDR3 spans 16 residues. The germline gives CDR1 SGHRS, CDR2 YFSETQ. The CDR3 DNA sequence: TGCGCCAGCAGCCCCACTAGCGGGGGGTACGCAGATACGCAGTATTTT. Translating gives CASSPTSGGYADTQYF.

The chain recombines TRBV7-9 with TRBJ1-1, with a possible D match to TRBD1 (6 bases). CDR3 length equals 19 residues. Germline CDR1 and CDR2: SEHNR and FQNEAQ (reference sequence). Trimming removed 2 bases from V and 3 bases from J, with 25 bases in between. CDR3 coding DNA: TGTGCCAGCAGCTTAAGGCCCCGCGACAGGTTAGAGCTTGACACTGAAGCTTTCTTT. Encoded protein: CASSLRPRDRLELDTEAFF.

This chain links TRBV7-2 with TRBJ1-1; 9 nucleotides match TRBD1. Germline lookup yields CDR1 SGHTA and CDR2 FQGNSA. The V and J ends lost 3 bases and 9 bases, in that order; junction bases with no gene match: 11. This CDR3 has 15 amino acids. For the CDR3, the DNA is TGTGCCAGCAGCTTTCTCGGGACAGGGCAGAAAAAAGCTTTCTTT. Translation gives CASSFLGTGQKKAFF.

V is TRBV7-9 and J is TRBJ1-2, with TRBD1 matching over 7 bases. The germline gives CDR1 SEHNR, CDR2 FQNEAQ (reference sequence). The CDR3 is made up of 16 amino acids. V trimming: 5 bases; J trimming: 2 bases; junction bases outside the gene matches: 11. CDR3 in amino acids: CASSHLFRGSNYGYTF. The CDR3 region has the DNA TGTGCCAGCAGCCACTTGTTCAGGGGGTCCAACTATGGCTACACCTTC.

The rearrangement links TRBV15 to TRBJ1-5; 9 bases fit TRBD1. The CDR3 covers 16 residues. The V gene end was trimmed by 1 base and the J gene end by 3 bases; junction bases not matched to a gene: 4. Germline assignment: CDR1 LNHNV and CDR2 YYDKDF (reference sequence). CDR3 sequence (DNA): TGTGCCACCAGCAGAGGGGGACAGGGCCACAATCAGCCCCAGCATTTT. Its translation is CATSRGGQGHNQPQHF.

The chain recombines TRBV7-6 with TRBJ1-3; D remains ambiguous. In germline, CDR1 is SGHVS, CDR2 FNYEAQ. The V end was cut by 4 bases, the J end by 3 bases, with 4 bases between. The CDR3 is 12 amino acids. CDR3 DNA: TGTGCCAGCAGCTCCCATGGAAACACCATATATTTT. It encodes CASSSHGNTIYF.

This chain joins TRBV6-1 and TRBJ2-5; D call uncertain. Germline CDR1 is MNHNS and CDR2 is SASEGT. V lost 6 bases to trimming and J lost 0 bases, with 5 bases between them. This CDR3 comprises 12 residues. CDR3 amino acids: CASRLDQETQYF. CDR3 DNA: TGTGCCAGCAGACTCGACCAAGAGACCCAGTACTTC.

The CDR3 is CASSTRAGLGAVEQYF. The CDR3 region has the DNA TGTGCCAGTAGTACTCGGGCGGGCCTAGGAGCCGTCGAGCAGTACTTC. This chain uses TRBV19 with TRBJ2-7, with D possibly matching TRBD2 (5 bases). The CDR3 extends over 16 amino acids. V lost 4 bases and J 6 bases, leaving 22 bases between the germline ends. Germline CDR1 LNHDA, CDR2 SQIVND (reference sequence).

The CDR3 region is CASSETGLVSNSPLHF. The CDR3 region has the DNA TGTGCCAGTAGTGAGACAGGATTGGTTTCTAATTCACCCCTCCACTTT. J is TRBJ1-6 and V is TRBV19; perhaps TRBD1 as D (6 bases). With 5 bases removed from V and 6 bases from J, the gap between germline ends came to 17 bases. This CDR3 contains 16 residues. CDR1 and CDR2 from the germline V gene are LNHDA and SQIVND (reference sequence).

The V and J genes are TRBV4-1 and TRBJ1-5; perhaps TRBD1 as D (5 bases). The V gene lost 4 bases and the J gene lost 2 bases, with 12 bases spanning the gap. The CDR3 has 15 amino acids. Germline CDR1 MGHRA, CDR2 YSYEKL. The CDR3 DNA reads as TGCGCCAGCAGCCCGTGGGGGGACGGCAATCAGCCCCAGCATTTT. This codes for CASSPWGDGNQPQHF.

Comment on this clone: Different DNA sequences within this sample yield the same CDR3. CDR3 sequence (DNA): TGTGCCAGCAGCTTCAGGGGGACGAGCAATCAGCCCCAGCATTTT. As protein: CASSFRGTSNQPQHF. The chain is built from TRBV7-2 and TRBJ1-5, with TRBD1 matching 7 bases. This CDR3 comprises 15 residues. Trimming at V came to 3 bases and at J to 1 base, leaving 3 bases not matched to a gene. Germline loops: CDR1 SGHTA, CDR2 FQGNSA.

V is TRBV6-5 and J is TRBJ2-7; D is possibly TRBD2 (6 bases). There are 16 residues in the CDR3. V was shortened by 0 bases and J by 3 bases, with 15 bases between the two germline ends. Per the germline V gene, CDR1 is MNHEY and CDR2 is SVGAGI. Written as DNA, the CDR3 is TGTGCCAGCAGTTACTCGATCTCGCGGGGAGGCTACGAGCAGTACTTC. Amino acids: CASSYSISRGGYEQYF.

The CDR3: CASSLASEGQPQHF. Here the CDR3 DNA reads TGTGCCAGCAGCTTAGCTTCTGAGGGACAGCCCCAGCATTTT. The V call is TRBV7-8, the J call TRBJ1-5; D is unclear. Trimming pared 0 bases from V and 7 bases from J, leaving 10 bases between. The CDR3 is 14 amino acids. The germline V gene encodes CDR1 SGHVS and CDR2 FQNEAQ.

This clone was detected once. The rearrangement uses TRBV6-6 and TRBJ1-2, with D unclear. CDR3 length equals 15 residues. V was shortened by 0 bases and J by 3 bases, with 11 bases between the two germline ends. CDR1 MNHNY and CDR2 SVGAGI come from the germline V gene (reference sequence). The CDR3 sequence is CASSYSTGSDYGYTF. In nucleotides, the CDR3 is TGTGCCAGCAGTTACTCCACCGGGAGCGACTATGGCTACACCTTC.

The chain links TRBV30 to TRBJ2-1; TRBD2 matches at 7 bases. V shed 5 bases and J 12 bases; nucleotides not matched to a gene: 10. The CDR3 is made up of 12 amino acids. Germline lookup yields CDR1 GTSNPN and CDR2 SVGIG (reference sequence). CDR3 DNA: TGTGCCTGGCGACTAGCTAATGAACGGCAGTTCTTC. Its translation is CAWRLANERQFF.